This T cell receptor (beta chain) comes out of a study of Tregs in tolerant kidney transplant recipients. The protocol was immunoSEQ multiplex PCR, while the TCRdb copy is restricted to in-frame clones and leaves out a portion. The listing contains about 23,000 clones. As concerns this clone: The antigen is not known. The read ends 3 residues early relative to the CDR3; the germline J gene fills the gap.

Mixed chimerism was transient after nonmyeloablative marrow transplants from related graft donors. The CDR3 is made up of 14 amino acids. Germline CDR1 reads SGHRS; CDR2 reads YFSETQ. V dropped 4 bases and J dropped 5; count of bases not matched to a gene: 9. Study results and limitations: For some patients, primers changed over time, blocking nucleotide-level comparison.

The clonotype was recovered from a human patient who received a combined kidney and bone marrow transplant. Some of the T cells may derive from the graft donor. The gene calls are TRBV5-1 and TRBJ2-7, with TRBD1 identical over 7 bases. Sequenced material: CD4+ T cells from blood (PBMCs), taken 6 months after the transplant. The part of the CDR3 DNA that was read is TGCGCCAGCAGCCAATGGGACAGCTTCCACGAG. Translating it yields CASSQWDSFHE. The whole CDR3 sequence reads CASSQWDSFHEQYF. The full variable domain, completed using reference TRBV5-1 and TRBJ2-7, is KAGVTQTPRYLIKTRGQQVTLSCSPISGHRSVSWYQQTPGQGLQFLFEYFSETQRNKGNFPGRFSGRQFSNSRSEMNVSTLELGDSALYLCASSQWDSFHEQYFGPGTRLTVT.